This T cell receptor (beta chain) came from a study of a mutant IDH1 vaccine in newly diagnosed glioma. For the study at large: Treated patients had a mean age of about 44 years and a 62.5% male, 37.5% female split. Points from the study as a whole: 80% to 95% of patients showed vaccine-induced immune responses across multiple MHC alleles.

The germline CDR1 and CDR2 sequences are SGHDT and YYEEEE. The V end was cut by 4 bases, the J end by 5 bases, with 10 bases between. The CDR3 is made up of 12 amino acids. As concerns this clone: Antigen specificity is unknown.

The table came from immunoSEQ multiplex PCR; TCRdb's copy has only in-frame clones and leaves some out. Of 98,000 or so clones in the sample, around nine tenths are singletons; the top ten hold less than 0.65%. The time point here: baseline, week 1 (first vaccination visit). Indicated treatment: pre-vaccination baseline after standard-of-care therapy. Each astrocytoma in the donors was new, WHO grade 3 or 4, IDH1-mutant and ATRX-lost. V and J are TRBV5-6 and TRBJ2-7; TRBD1 or TRBD2 may be the D gene (5 bases each). The specimen was PBMCs, collected from a glioma patient treated with radiotherapy, temozolomide or both. The TCR comes from a woman between 50 and 59 years old with glioma. CDR3 region: CASSLLGDEQYF. CDR3 nucleotide sequence: TGTGCCAGCAGCCTGCTGGGGGACGAGCAGTACTTC.